This is a list of T cell receptor beta chains from one sample in a study of shared clonotypes between healthy human individuals. The assay was immunoSEQ multiplex PCR, and TCRdb's table has in-frame clones only and misses some. The sample holds about 1.5 million clones, under 99% seen once. Sequenced: naive CD4+ T cells sorted from blood. Receptors originate from a man aged 25 to 40 in good health. The CDR3 runs from the conserved cysteine through the conserved F or W. Each record gives: J gene, clone size, D gene, V gene, CDR3 protein, CDR3 DNA. A D gene is named only where the DNA matches it firmly. Expanded clones are given a class, and other clones once, few, many or no size at all.

TRBJ2-3 | - | - | TRBV5-1 | CASSAPQGNPADTQYF | TGCGCCAGCAGCGCCCCGCAGGGGAACCCCGCAGATACGCAGTATTTT
TRBJ2-7 | - | - | TRBV29-1 | CSVGLASSYEQYF | TGCAGCGTTGGGCTAGCGAGCTCCTACGAGCAGTACTTC
TRBJ2-5 | - | TRBD1 | TRBV25-1 | CASSETGGQETQYF | TGTGCCAGCAGCGAGACAGGGGGGCAAGAGACCCAGTACTTC
TRBJ2-7 | - | - | TRBV7-2 | CASSLVQTYEQYF | TGTGCCAGCAGCTTAGTTCAGACCTACGAGCAGTACTTC
TRBJ2-6 | - | - | TRBV2 | CASSDGHRVGANVLTF | TGTGCCAGCAGTGACGGGCACAGGGTTGGGGCCAACGTCCTGACTTTC
TRBJ1-3 | - | - | TRBV5-1 | CASSLGGPSSGNTIYF | TGCGCCAGCAGCTTGGGTGGACCGAGCTCTGGAAACACCATATATTTT
TRBJ2-7 | - | TRBD1 | TRBV7-9 | CASSLAGTGIHEQYF | TGTGCCAGCAGCTTAGCCGGGACAGGGATCCACGAGCAGTACTTC
TRBJ2-7 | once | TRBD2 | TRBV9 | CASSVVAGGPGEQYF | TGTGCCAGCAGCGTAGTTGCGGGAGGGCCTGGCGAGCAGTACTTC
TRBJ2-5 | - | TRBD2 | TRBV28 | CASTPVLAGVGWETQYF | TGTGCCAGCACCCCCGTGTTAGCGGGAGTCGGATGGGAGACCCAGTACTTC
TRBJ2-3 | - | - | TRBV20-1 | CSVGVADTQYF | TGCAGTGTCGGGGTCGCAGATACGCAGTATTTT
TRBJ1-1 | - | - | TRBV10-3 | CAISELRDEAFF | TGTGCCATCAGTGAACTCCGGGACGAAGCTTTCTTT
TRBJ1-1 | - | - | TRBV18 | CASSPTGRDTEAFF | TGTGCCAGCTCACCCACTGGACGGGATACTGAAGCTTTCTTT
TRBJ2-7 | - | - | TRBV7-2 | CASSVPITYEQYF | TGTGCCAGCAGCGTACCCATTACCTACGAGCAGTACTTC
TRBJ2-7 | - | - | TRBV5-1 | CASSLSGTGLYEQYF | TGCGCCAGCAGCTTGAGTGGCACAGGGCTCTACGAGCAGTACTTC
TRBJ2-5 | - | - | TRBV29-1 | CSVEVGQETQYF | TGCAGCGTTGAAGTGGGCCAAGAGACCCAGTACTTC
TRBJ1-4 | - | - | TRBV6-1 | CAAAANEKLFF | TGTGCCGCTGCAGCTAATGAAAAACTGTTTTTT
TRBJ2-1 | - | - | TRBV28 | CASSLGGHEQFF | TGTGCCAGCAGTTTGGGGGGCCATGAGCAGTTCTTC
TRBJ2-7 | - | TRBD1 | TRBV18 | CASSPGGSYEQYF | TGTGCCAGCTCGCCAGGGGGCTCCTACGAGCAGTACTTC
TRBJ1-1 | - | - | TRBV11-2 | CASSQNGGETEAFF | TGTGCCAGCAGCCAGAATGGGGGAGAGACTGAAGCTTTCTTT
TRBJ2-7 | - | TRBD2 | TRBV4-3 | CASSSGLAGGSSYEQYF | TGCGCCAGCAGCAGCGGACTAGCGGGAGGGAGCTCCTACGAGCAGTACTTC
TRBJ1-5 | - | - | TRBV27 | CASGPGSPSPGPFGQPQHF | TGTGCCAGCGGCCCGGGGTCCCCATCCCCAGGACCGTTCGGTCAGCCCCAGCATTTT
TRBJ1-4 | - | - | TRBV4-3 | CASSRGSQGGEKLFF | TGCGCCAGCAGCCGGGGATCACAGGGTGGGGAAAAACTGTTTTTT
TRBJ2-7 | - | TRBD1 | TRBV28 | CASSLAGTGGYEQYF | TGTGCCAGCAGTTTAGCCGGGACAGGAGGGTACGAGCAGTACTTC
TRBJ1-1 | - | - | TRBV5-1 | CASSSGTGLNTEAFF | TGCGCCAGCAGCTCGGGGACGGGTTTGAACACTGAAGCTTTCTTT
TRBJ2-1 | - | - | TRBV11-2 | CASSSRERAYNEQFF | TGTGCCAGCAGCTCTAGGGAAAGGGCCTACAATGAGCAGTTCTTC
TRBJ2-5 | - | - | TRBV11-3 | CASSSLPSETQYF | TGTGCCAGCAGTTCCCTCCCTTCGGAGACCCAGTACTTC
TRBJ2-5 | - | TRBD2 | TRBV7-8 | CASSSRGESGLVQETQYF | TGTGCCAGCAGCTCCCGGGGGGAGAGCGGACTAGTCCAAGAGACCCAGTACTTC
TRBJ1-3 | - | - | TRBV5-4 | CASSLTGRNSGNTIYF | TGTGCCAGCAGCTTAACGGGCAGGAACTCTGGAAACACCATATATTTT
TRBJ2-2 | - | TRBD1 | TRBV6-5 | CASRLRDRAGELFF | TGTGCCAGCAGGCTCCGGGACAGGGCCGGGGAGCTGTTTTTT
TRBJ2-7 | - | - | TRBV7-6 | CASSLGNAAIPPYEQYF | TGTGCCAGCAGCTTAGGAAACGCCGCCATCCCACCCTACGAGCAGTACTTC
TRBJ1-4 | - | - | TRBV7-9 | CASSFKGVGANEKLFF | TGTGCCAGCAGCTTTAAGGGGGTCGGAGCTAATGAAAAACTGTTTTTT
TRBJ2-3 | - | - | TRBV27 | CASSTITGIRTDTQYF | TGTGCCAGCAGTACCATAACAGGGATTAGGACAGATACGCAGTATTTT